This T cell receptor (beta chain) was identified in a study of CD8 T cells in Susac syndrome. RNA amounts of 0.5 to 1 ug underwent reverse transcription with random hexamers. Via MiXCR, TCRdb re-called the immunoSEQ multiplex PCR reads, giving one row per CDR3 protein. Of about 200,000 distinct CDR3 sequences listed, roughly 91% were seen once; the top ten hold around 0.1%. A word on this clonotype: The antigen is undetermined.

Study-level results: The authors acknowledged that the study's TCR sequencing and HLA analysis involved relatively few individuals.

In germline, CDR1 is LNHDA, CDR2 SQIVND (reference sequence). This CDR3 contains 14 residues. The V gene lost 3 bases and the J gene lost 2 bases, with 11 bases spanning the gap. This receptor was taken from a human donor with Susac syndrome. Input material: CD4+ T cells from PBMCs. V and J are TRBV19 and TRBJ2-7, with TRBD2 as a possible D gene (7 bases). The CDR3 is CASSIGGPAYEQYF. Here the CDR3 DNA reads TGTGCCAGTAGTATCGGGGGGCCGGCCTACGAGCAGTACTTC.